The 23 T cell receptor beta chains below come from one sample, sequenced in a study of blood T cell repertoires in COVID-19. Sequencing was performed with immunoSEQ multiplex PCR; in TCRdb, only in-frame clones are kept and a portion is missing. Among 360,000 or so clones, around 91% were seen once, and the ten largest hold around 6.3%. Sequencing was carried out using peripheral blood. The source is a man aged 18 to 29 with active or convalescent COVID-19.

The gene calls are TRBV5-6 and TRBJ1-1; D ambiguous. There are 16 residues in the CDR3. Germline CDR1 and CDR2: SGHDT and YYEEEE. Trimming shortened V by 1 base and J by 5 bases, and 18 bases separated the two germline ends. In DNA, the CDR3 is TGTGCCAGCAGCTTGTCCGAGATGTGGTCGGGGACTGAAGCTTTCTTT. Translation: CASSLSEMWSGTEAFF.

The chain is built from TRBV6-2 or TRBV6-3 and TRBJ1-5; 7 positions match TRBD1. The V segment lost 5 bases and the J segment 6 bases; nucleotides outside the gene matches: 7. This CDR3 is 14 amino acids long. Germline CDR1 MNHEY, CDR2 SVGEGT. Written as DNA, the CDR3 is TGTGCCAGCAGTAAAGGACAGGTCCTTCAGCCCCAGCATTTT. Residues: CASSKGQVLQPQHF.

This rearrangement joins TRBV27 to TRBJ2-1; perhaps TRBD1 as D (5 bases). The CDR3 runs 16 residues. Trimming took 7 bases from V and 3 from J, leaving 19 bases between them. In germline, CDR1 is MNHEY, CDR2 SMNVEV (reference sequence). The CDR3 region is CASTVSMGPLYNEQFF. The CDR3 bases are TGTGCCAGCACCGTCTCCATGGGGCCCCTCTACAATGAGCAGTTCTTC.

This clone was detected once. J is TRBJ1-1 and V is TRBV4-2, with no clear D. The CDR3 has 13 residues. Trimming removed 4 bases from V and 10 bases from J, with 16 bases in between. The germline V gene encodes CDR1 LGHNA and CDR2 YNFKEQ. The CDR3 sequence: CASSLLVREVAFF. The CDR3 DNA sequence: TGTGCCAGCAGCCTTCTGGTCCGGGAAGTAGCTTTCTTT.

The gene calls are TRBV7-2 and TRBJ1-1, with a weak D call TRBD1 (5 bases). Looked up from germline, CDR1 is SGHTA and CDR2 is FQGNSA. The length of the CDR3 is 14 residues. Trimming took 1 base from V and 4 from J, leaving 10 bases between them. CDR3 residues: CASSLGRGGTEAFF. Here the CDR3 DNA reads TGTGCCAGCAGCTTAGGCCGGGGGGGCACTGAAGCTTTCTTT.

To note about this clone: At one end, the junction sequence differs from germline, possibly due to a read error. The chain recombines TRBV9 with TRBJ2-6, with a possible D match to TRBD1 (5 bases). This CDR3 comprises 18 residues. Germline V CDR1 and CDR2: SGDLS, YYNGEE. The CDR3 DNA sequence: TGTGCCAGCAGCGGAGCCCTTTTGGGCGGAGCTGGGGCCAACGTGCTGACTTTC. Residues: CASSGALLGGAGANVLTF. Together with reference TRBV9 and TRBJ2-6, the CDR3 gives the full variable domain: DSGVTQTPKHLITATGQRVTLRCSPRSGDLSVYWYQQSLDQGLQFLIQYYNGEERAKGNILERFSAQQFPDLHSELNLSSLELGDSALYFCASSGALLGGAGANVLTFGAGSRLTVL.

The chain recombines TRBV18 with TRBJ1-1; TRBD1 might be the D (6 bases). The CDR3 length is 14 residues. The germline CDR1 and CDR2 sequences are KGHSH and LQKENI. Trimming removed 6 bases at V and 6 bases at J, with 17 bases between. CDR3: CASSPQRQGSEAFF. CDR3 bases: TGTGCCAGCTCGCCTCAAAGGCAGGGGTCTGAAGCTTTCTTT.

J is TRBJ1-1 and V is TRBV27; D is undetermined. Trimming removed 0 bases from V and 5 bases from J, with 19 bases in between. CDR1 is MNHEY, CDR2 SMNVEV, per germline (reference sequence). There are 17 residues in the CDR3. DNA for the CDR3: TGTGCCAGCAGTTTATCCTCCTGGCGGCCTGGCGGGACTGAAGCTTTCTTT. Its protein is CASSLSSWRPGGTEAFF.

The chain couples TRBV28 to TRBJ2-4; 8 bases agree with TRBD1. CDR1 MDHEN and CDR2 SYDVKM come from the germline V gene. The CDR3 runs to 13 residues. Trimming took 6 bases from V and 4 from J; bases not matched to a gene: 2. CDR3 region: CASRRTGKNIQYF. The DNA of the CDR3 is TGTGCCAGCAGGCGGACAGGGAAAAACATTCAGTACTTC.

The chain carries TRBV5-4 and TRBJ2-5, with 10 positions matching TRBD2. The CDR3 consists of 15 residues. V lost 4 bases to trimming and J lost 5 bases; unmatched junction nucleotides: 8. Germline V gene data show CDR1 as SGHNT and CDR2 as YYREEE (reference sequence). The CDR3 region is CASSPGVAGGETQYF. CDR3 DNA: TGTGCCAGCAGCCCCGGGGTAGCGGGAGGTGAGACCCAGTACTTC. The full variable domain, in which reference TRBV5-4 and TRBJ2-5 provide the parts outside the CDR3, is ETGVTQSPTHLIKTRGQQVTLRCSSQSGHNTVSWYQQALGQGPQFIFQYYREEENGRGNFPPRFSGLQFPNYSSELNVNALELDDSALYLCASSPGVAGGETQYFGPGTRLLVL.

The CDR3 sequence is CASSKDVGDRQPQHF. The CDR3 nucleotides read TGTGCCAGCAGCAAAGATGTGGGAGATCGTCAGCCCCAGCATTTT. This chain connects TRBV21-1 to TRBJ1-5. TRBV21-1 is given as a pseudogene. The CDR3 loop spans 15 amino acids.

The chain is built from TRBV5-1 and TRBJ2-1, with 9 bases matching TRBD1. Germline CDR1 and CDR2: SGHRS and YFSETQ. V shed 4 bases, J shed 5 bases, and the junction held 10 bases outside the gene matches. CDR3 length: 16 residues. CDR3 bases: TGCGCCAGCAGCCCGGGTGGGACAGGGTTCCACAATGAGCAGTTCTTC. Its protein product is CASSPGGTGFHNEQFF.

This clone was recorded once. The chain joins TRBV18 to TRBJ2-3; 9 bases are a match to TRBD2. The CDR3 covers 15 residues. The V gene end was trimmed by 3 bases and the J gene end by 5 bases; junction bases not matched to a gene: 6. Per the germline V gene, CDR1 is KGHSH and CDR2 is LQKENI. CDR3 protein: CASSPGRGGQDTQYF. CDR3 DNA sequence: TGTGCCAGCTCACCCGGGCGGGGGGGCCAAGATACGCAGTATTTT.

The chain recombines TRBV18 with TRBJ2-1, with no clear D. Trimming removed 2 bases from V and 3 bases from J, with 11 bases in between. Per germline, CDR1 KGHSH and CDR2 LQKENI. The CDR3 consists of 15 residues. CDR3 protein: CASSPSETDYNEQFF. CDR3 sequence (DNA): TGTGCCAGCTCACCAAGCGAAACCGACTACAATGAGCAGTTCTTC.

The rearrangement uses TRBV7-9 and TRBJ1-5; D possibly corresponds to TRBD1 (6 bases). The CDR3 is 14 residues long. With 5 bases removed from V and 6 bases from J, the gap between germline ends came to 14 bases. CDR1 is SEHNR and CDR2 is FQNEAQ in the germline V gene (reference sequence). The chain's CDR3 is CASSAQGSGQPQHF. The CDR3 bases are TGTGCCAGCAGCGCACAGGGTTCTGGTCAGCCCCAGCATTTT.

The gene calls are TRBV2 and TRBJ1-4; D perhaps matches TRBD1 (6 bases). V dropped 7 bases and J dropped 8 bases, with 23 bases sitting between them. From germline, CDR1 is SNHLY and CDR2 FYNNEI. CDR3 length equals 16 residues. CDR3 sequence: CASTTPAGDIYEKLFF. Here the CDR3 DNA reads TGTGCCAGCACAACCCCTGCGGGGGACATCTACGAAAAACTGTTTTTT.

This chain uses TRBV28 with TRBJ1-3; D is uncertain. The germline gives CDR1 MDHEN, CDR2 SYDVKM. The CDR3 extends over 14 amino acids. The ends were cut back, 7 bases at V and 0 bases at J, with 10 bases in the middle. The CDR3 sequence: CASKLPSSGNTIYF. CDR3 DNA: TGTGCCAGCAAACTCCCGAGCTCTGGAAACACCATATATTTT.

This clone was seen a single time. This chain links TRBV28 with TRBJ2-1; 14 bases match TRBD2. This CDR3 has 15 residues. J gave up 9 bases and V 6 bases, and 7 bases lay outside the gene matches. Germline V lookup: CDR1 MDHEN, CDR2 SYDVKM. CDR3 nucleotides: TGTGCCAGCAGAGCCGGGACTAGCGGGAGTGGTGAGCAGTTCTTC. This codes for CASRAGTSGSGEQFF.

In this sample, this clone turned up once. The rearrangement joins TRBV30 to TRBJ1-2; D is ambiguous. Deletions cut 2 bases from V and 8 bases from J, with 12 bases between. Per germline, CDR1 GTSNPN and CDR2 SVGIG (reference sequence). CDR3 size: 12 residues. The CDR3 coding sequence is TGTGCCTGGAGTAAGCAGGCTGGCGGCTACACCTTC. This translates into CAWSKQAGGYTF.

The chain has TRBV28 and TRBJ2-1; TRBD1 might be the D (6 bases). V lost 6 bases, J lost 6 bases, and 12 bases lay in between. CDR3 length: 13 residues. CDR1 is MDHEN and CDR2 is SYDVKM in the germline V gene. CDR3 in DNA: TGTGCCAGCAGGCGGACAGATCCCAATGAGCAGTTCTTC. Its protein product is CASRRTDPNEQFF.

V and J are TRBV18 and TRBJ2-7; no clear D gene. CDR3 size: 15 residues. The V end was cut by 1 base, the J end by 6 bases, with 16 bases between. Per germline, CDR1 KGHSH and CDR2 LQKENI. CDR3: CASSPLGSRPSEQYF. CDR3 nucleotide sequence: TGTGCCAGCTCACCACTCGGGTCCAGACCTAGCGAGCAGTACTTC.

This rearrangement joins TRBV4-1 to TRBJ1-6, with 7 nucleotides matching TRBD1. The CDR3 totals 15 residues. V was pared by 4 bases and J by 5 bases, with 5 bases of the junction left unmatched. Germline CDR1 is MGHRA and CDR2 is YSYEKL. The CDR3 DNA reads TGCGCCAGCAGCCCGATTACAGGGGATAATTCACCCCTCCACTTT. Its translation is CASSPITGDNSPLHF.

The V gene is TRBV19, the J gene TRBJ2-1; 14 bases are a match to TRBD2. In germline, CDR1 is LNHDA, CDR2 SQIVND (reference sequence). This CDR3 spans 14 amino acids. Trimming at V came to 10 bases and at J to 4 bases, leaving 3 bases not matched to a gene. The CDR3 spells CATGLAGGYNEQFF. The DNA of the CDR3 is TGTGCCACTGGACTAGCGGGGGGTTACAATGAGCAGTTCTTC. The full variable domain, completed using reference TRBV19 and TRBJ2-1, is DGGITQSPKYLFRKEGQNVTLSCEQNLNHDAMYWYRQDPGQGLRLIYYSQIVNDFQKGDIAEGYSVSREKKESFPLTVTSAQKNPTAFYLCATGLAGGYNEQFFGPGTRLTVL.